Below are 8 T cell receptor beta chains sequenced from a single sample in a study of regulatory T cells in long-lasting Graves disease. iRepertoire HTBI primers and Arm-PCR of CDR3 regions built TCR beta libraries. TCRdb independently ran MiXCR on the multiplex PCR reads; one entry per CDR3 protein. This sample has under 300,000 distinct CDR3 sequences, with around 16% found just once. Specified time point: newly diagnosed GD, antithyroid drugs for less than 3 months. PBMC RNA was the source of the TCR library. The sequencing used peripheral blood mononuclear cells (PBMCs), collected at new diagnosis, from a patient treated with antithyroid drugs. These receptors were obtained from a female donor with Graves disease.

This clonotype showed up many times. The rearrangement joins TRBV6-5 to TRBJ1-1; D gene ambiguous. The length of the CDR3 is 14 residues. With 2 bases removed from V and 1 base from J, the gap between germline ends came to 8 bases. CDR1 is MNHEY and CDR2 is SVGAGI in the germline V gene. The CDR3 loop is CASSYRSPNTEAFF. CDR3 nucleotide sequence: TGTGCCAGCAGTTACAGGAGCCCGAACACTGAAGCTTTCTTT.

Many counts were recorded for this clonotype. The chain carries TRBV7-9 and TRBJ2-2; 11 bases match TRBD2. Germline CDR1 SEHNR, CDR2 FQNEAQ (reference sequence). Trimming took 6 bases from V and 3 from J; bases not matched to a gene: 9. The CDR3 contains 17 residues. CDR3 DNA sequence: TGTGCCAGCAGACAAACTAGCGGGAGTGTTCACACCGGGGAGCTGTTTTTT. It yields the protein CASRQTSGSVHTGELFF.

This clonotype was observed at least ten times. This rearrangement joins TRBV7-2 to TRBJ2-1, with TRBD2 as a possible D gene (6 bases). Germline V CDR1 and CDR2: SGHTA, FQGNSA. V was pared by 1 base and J by 10 bases, with 17 bases between. The CDR3 extends over 15 amino acids. CDR3 DNA sequence: TGTGCCAGCAGCTTAGATGTAACTAGCTGGCGAGAGCAGTTCTTC. Translated, it gives CASSLDVTSWREQFF.

This clonotype was counted ten times or more. The gene calls are TRBV29-1 and TRBJ2-3, with a tentative D call TRBD2 (5 bases). V gave up 5 bases and J gave up 7 bases, with 16 bases separating them. The length of the CDR3 is 13 residues. CDR1 and CDR2 (germline): SQVTM, ANQGSEA. CDR3 sequence: CSVLPLLGNTQYF. The CDR3 DNA sequence: TGCAGCGTTTTACCCCTACTAGGTAATACGCAGTATTTT.

This clonotype was observed many times. Sequence at one end of the junction differs from germline and may be a read error. This chain uses TRBV2 with TRBJ2-1; TRBD1 matches 9 bases. This CDR3 is 15 amino acids long. The germline CDR1 and CDR2 sequences are SNHLY and FYNNEI. CDR3 DNA sequence: TGTGCCTGCAGTGTTAGGACAGGGGCTTACAATGAGCAGTTCTTC. It translates to CACSVRTGAYNEQFF.

This clonotype was counted ten times or more. The chain combines TRBV10-3 with TRBJ2-1; D not certain. The CDR3 spans 12 residues. V was clipped by 11 bases and J by 5 bases, with 13 bases between them. The germline CDR1 and CDR2 sequences are ENHRY and SYGVKD. Here the CDR3 reads CAPAKRHNEQFF. In DNA form, the CDR3 reads TGTGCCCCGGCGAAGCGTCACAATGAGCAGTTCTTC.

This clonotype was observed many times. The gene calls are TRBV20-1 and TRBJ2-5, with a tentative D call TRBD1 (6 bases). V was clipped by 6 bases and J by 2 bases, with 19 bases between them. The CDR3 extends over 15 amino acids. Germline V gene sequence: CDR1 DFQATT, CDR2 SNEGSKA (reference sequence). The CDR3 sequence: CSAGPYRDRQETQYF. The DNA of the CDR3 is TGCAGTGCGGGACCCTACAGGGATAGGCAAGAGACCCAGTACTTC.

This clonotype was detected ten times or more. The V gene is TRBV11-2, the J gene TRBJ2-1; TRBD2 agrees at 8 bases. Germline V lookup: CDR1 SGHAT, CDR2 FQNNGV. CDR3 length equals 14 residues. The trim removed 2 bases at V and 7 bases at J, leaving 4 bases unmatched. The CDR3 region has the DNA TGTGCCAGCAGCTTAAGCGGGAGACGGAATGAGCAGTTCTTC. Translated: CASSLSGRRNEQFF. The variable domain in full, with the rest retrieved from reference TRBV11-2 and TRBJ2-1, is EAGVAQSPRYKIIEKRQSVAFWCNPISGHATLYWYQQILGQGPKLLIQFQNNGVVDDSQLPKDRFSAERLKGVDSTLKIQPAKLEDSAVYLCASSLSGRRNEQFFGPGTRLTVL.